The rows below give T cell receptor beta chains drawn from one sample of a study of shared clonotypes between healthy human individuals. Sequencing was performed with immunoSEQ multiplex PCR; in TCRdb, only in-frame clones are kept and a portion is missing. Here the sample spans around 2.5 million clones, 93% being singletons. Source material: naive CD4+ T cells from PBMCs. These receptors came from a man younger than 35 in good health. Some clones in this sample may be carry-over from other donors' samples. Both conserved end residues are part of each CDR3. Fields, in order: V gene, J gene, D gene, clone size, CDR3 DNA, CDR3 protein. The D gene is left open where the match is weak. Clone size is not always given. Where it is, it says once, few, many or a class for expanded clones.

TRBV14,TRBJ2-1,TRBD2,NA,TGTGCCAGCAGCCAAGGGTTTTTAGCGGGCCTCCTTGGGCCCCCGTTCTTC,CASSQGFLAGLLGPPFF
TRBV28,TRBJ2-5,NA,NA,TGTGCCAGCAGTGTCCGTTCGATCCGAGAGACCCAGTACTTC,CASSVRSIRETQYF
TRBV28,TRBJ1-6,NA,NA,TGTGCCAGCTCGGGGCTGTCACCCCTCCACTTT,CASSGLSPLHF
TRBV27,TRBJ2-3,TRBD1,NA,TGTGCCACAAATCCGACAGGGTTAGGTTTGGATACGCAGTATTTT,CATNPTGLGLDTQYF
TRBV6-1,TRBJ2-2,NA,NA,TGTGCCAGCAGTGAAGCAATCGTAGCCGGGGAGCTGTTTTTT,CASSEAIVAGELFF
TRBV9,TRBJ2-6,NA,NA,TGTGCCAGTGGGGGGCACTCTGGGGCCAACGTCCTGACTTTC,CASGGHSGANVLTF
TRBV28,TRBJ1-4,NA,NA,TGTGCCAGCAGGGCGACTAATGAAAAACTGTTTTTT,CASRATNEKLFF
TRBV28,TRBJ2-7,TRBD1,once,TGTGCCAGCAGTTTACGGGGCCGGGACAGGGGCAATCCGAGAAGGGCCTACGAGCAGTACTTC,CASSLRGRDRGNPRRAYEQYF
TRBV5-1,TRBJ2-5,NA,NA,TGCGCCAGCAGCTTAGGCCCCACGCAAGAGACCCAGTACTTC,CASSLGPTQETQYF
TRBV11-1,TRBJ2-7,TRBD1,NA,TGTGCCAGCAGCTTGGAGGGACAGGGATTTTACTACGAGCAGTACTTC,CASSLEGQGFYYEQYF
TRBV15,TRBJ2-3,NA,NA,TGTGCCACCACAAGGACAGGCACAGATACGCAGTATTTT,CATTRTGTDTQYF
TRBV18,TRBJ2-5,TRBD1,NA,TGTGCCAGCTCACCCCCATCGCAGGGGGCCGAGACCCAGTACTTC,CASSPPSQGAETQYF
TRBV9,TRBJ1-2,NA,few,TGTGCCAGCAGCGCCAGGGTTGGCTACACCTTC,CASSARVGYTF
TRBV28,TRBJ2-3,NA,NA,TGTGCCAGCGTTGGGACAGATACGCAGTATTTT,CASVGTDTQYF
TRBV10-3,TRBJ1-2,TRBD1,NA,TGTGCCATCAGTCAGGCTCCCGGGACAGGGGTCGGCTACACCTTC,CAISQAPGTGVGYTF
TRBV19,TRBJ2-7,NA,NA,TGTGCCAGTAGTGTCCGTCTCGGGAACTTCTACGAGCAGTACTTC,CASSVRLGNFYEQYF
TRBV7-2,TRBJ2-6,NA,NA,TGTGCCAGCAGCTTAGCCGGGGTTGGGGCCAACGTCCTGACTTTC,CASSLAGVGANVLTF
TRBV7-8,TRBJ1-1,NA,NA,TGTGCCAGCAGCTTAGAGCCTCGCTGGGGGAACACTGAAGCTTTCTTT,CASSLEPRWGNTEAFF
TRBV5-6,TRBJ2-7,NA,once,TGTGCCAGCGGGTACCGCGGGGTCTCCTACGAGCAGTACTTC,CASGYRGVSYEQYF
TRBV27,TRBJ2-7,NA,NA,TGTGCCAGCAGTTCCAAGCCCCGGCCCCCTTGGCGGGAGCAGTACTTC,CASSSKPRPPWREQYF
TRBV4-2,TRBJ2-7,TRBD2,NA,TGTGCCAGCAGCGACTTAGTGCGGGAGGGCCTATACGGCGAGCAGTACTTC,CASSDLVREGLYGEQYF
TRBV6-6,TRBJ1-2,NA,NA,TGTGCCAGCAGTTTGGCAGGGAGTGACTATGGCTACACCTTC,CASSLAGSDYGYTF
TRBV6-4,TRBJ2-3,TRBD2,NA,TGTGCCAGCAGTGAAGGACTAGCAGTCACAGATACGCAGTATTTT,CASSEGLAVTDTQYF
TRBV12-5,TRBJ2-1,TRBD2,NA,TGTGCTAGTGGTTTGGACGGCCCACTAGCGGGACGTTATGAGCAGTTCTTC,CASGLDGPLAGRYEQFF
TRBV19,TRBJ2-2,NA,few,TGTGCCAGCACCTACCCCGACACCGGGGAGCTGTTTTTT,CASTYPDTGELFF
TRBV4-3,TRBJ2-1,NA,NA,TGCGCCAGCAGCCAAGACCGAGGCGGGACCGACGTGGGCCATGAGCAGTTCTTC,CASSQDRGGTDVGHEQFF
TRBV5-4,TRBJ2-2,NA,NA,TGTGCCAGCAGCTTGAAAGGGGGAGTACTCGGGGAGCTGTTTTTT,CASSLKGGVLGELFF
TRBV4-1,TRBJ2-7,TRBD2,NA,TGCGCCAGCAGCGATCGGACTAGCGGGAGGTCCCGTGCCTACGAGCAGTACTTC,CASSDRTSGRSRAYEQYF
TRBV5-1,TRBJ2-7,NA,NA,TGCGCCAGCAGCCCCCCGACAGGAACCTACGAGCAGTACTTC,CASSPPTGTYEQYF
TRBV19,TRBJ2-7,NA,NA,TGTGCCAGTAGTGAAACAGGTACGGTCTACGAGCAGTACTTC,CASSETGTVYEQYF
TRBV11-2,TRBJ1-4,NA,NA,TGTGCCAGCAGCTTAGATAAAAATGGCAGGGGTAATGAAAAACTGTTTTTT,CASSLDKNGRGNEKLFF
TRBV19,TRBJ1-5,NA,NA,TGTGCCAGTAGTATAGGAGTCTGGCGGAGCAATCAGCCCCAGCATTTT,CASSIGVWRSNQPQHF
TRBV5-6,TRBJ2-3,NA,once,TGTGCCAGCGTCTCCGCAGGTTTCCTCACAGATACGCAGTATTTT,CASVSAGFLTDTQYF
TRBV7-9,TRBJ2-7,TRBD2,NA,TGTGCCAGCAGTTTGTTAGCGGGAGCAGACGAGCAGTACTTC,CASSLLAGADEQYF
TRBV7-9,TRBJ1-2,NA,NA,TGTGCCAGCAGCTTCGTCGAGCTCGGGGTGTATGGCTACACCTTC,CASSFVELGVYGYTF
TRBV2,TRBJ1-2,NA,once,TGTGCCAGCAGGTCCAGCCGGGGAACAATGGCCGGCTACACCTTC,CASRSSRGTMAGYTF
TRBV7-2,TRBJ2-3,TRBD2,NA,TGTGCCAGCAGCCAAGGCCTAGCGGGAGATACGCAGTATTTT,CASSQGLAGDTQYF
TRBV9,TRBJ2-1,TRBD1,NA,TGTGCCAGCAGCCCGACAGGGTACAATGAGCAGTTCTTC,CASSPTGYNEQFF
TRBV5-8,TRBJ2-5,NA,NA,TGTGCCAGCAGCCTGAAGGCAGGGTCGGAGACCCAGTACTTC,CASSLKAGSETQYF
TRBV21-1,TRBJ1-3,NA,NA,TGTGCCAGCAGCAAAAGGACAGTTGTCGGTCGAAACACCATATATTTT,CASSKRTVVGRNTIYF
TRBV5-6,TRBJ1-1,NA,few,TGTGCCAGCAGCTTGTACACTGAAGCTTTCTTT,CASSLYTEAFF
TRBV5-1,TRBJ2-6,NA,NA,TGCGCCAGCAGCTTGGGGGGAACTGCCGGGGCCAACGTCCTGACTTTC,CASSLGGTAGANVLTF
TRBV4-2,TRBJ2-1,NA,once,TGTGCCAGCAGCCAAGATAGGGCCATGGGGCAGTTCTTC,CASSQDRAMGQFF
TRBV28,TRBJ2-5,TRBD1,NA,TGTGCCAGCAGAAGGGGACAGCGTTTACAAGAGACCCAGTACTTC,CASRRGQRLQETQYF
TRBV19,TRBJ2-3,TRBD2,NA,TGTGCCAGTAGGAAGCGGGAGAGAGATACGCAGTATTTT,CASRKRERDTQYF
TRBV5-1,TRBJ2-5,TRBD1,NA,TGCGCCAGCAGCCTCGGACAGGGGCAGACCCAGTACTTC,CASSLGQGQTQYF
TRBV29-1,TRBJ2-3,TRBD2,once,TGCAGCGTTCCGAGACTAGCGGGAGGCACAGATACGCAGTATTTT,CSVPRLAGGTDTQYF
TRBV6-4,TRBJ2-1,TRBD1,NA,TGTGCCAGCAGTGACCCCCGGGACAGGGATTACAATGAGCAGTTCTTC,CASSDPRDRDYNEQFF
TRBV28,TRBJ2-7,TRBD1,NA,TGTGCCAGCAGTTTAAACCGGGACAGCTTTAGCTCCTACGAGCAGTACTTC,CASSLNRDSFSSYEQYF
TRBV5-4,TRBJ2-3,TRBD2,NA,TGTGCCAGCAGCTCGGGACTAGCGGCTAGCACAGATACGCAGTATTTT,CASSSGLAASTDTQYF
TRBV7-2,TRBJ2-5,NA,NA,TGTGCCAGCAGTCCCTCCGGCCGCCTCTTCCTGACCCAGTACTTC,CASSPSGRLFLTQYF
TRBV21-1,TRBJ2-7,NA,NA,TGTGCCAGCACCCTCCGGGACAGGGTCTACGAGCAGTACTTC,CASTLRDRVYEQYF
TRBV5-6,TRBJ2-5,NA,NA,TGTGCCAGCAGCTGGGGACGGGGCTTTAAGACCCAGTACTTC,CASSWGRGFKTQYF
TRBV7-2,TRBJ2-1,TRBD2,NA,TGTGCCAGCAGCTTGTATGGGACTAGCGGGCCTCAGACCCAGTTCTTC,CASSLYGTSGPQTQFF
TRBV28,TRBJ2-3,NA,NA,TGTGCCAGCACCATCCAGAGACCTCGGGCAGATACGCAGTATTTT,CASTIQRPRADTQYF
TRBV6-5,TRBJ1-2,NA,NA,TGTGCCAGCACGGATTTCTATGGCTACACCTTC,CASTDFYGYTF